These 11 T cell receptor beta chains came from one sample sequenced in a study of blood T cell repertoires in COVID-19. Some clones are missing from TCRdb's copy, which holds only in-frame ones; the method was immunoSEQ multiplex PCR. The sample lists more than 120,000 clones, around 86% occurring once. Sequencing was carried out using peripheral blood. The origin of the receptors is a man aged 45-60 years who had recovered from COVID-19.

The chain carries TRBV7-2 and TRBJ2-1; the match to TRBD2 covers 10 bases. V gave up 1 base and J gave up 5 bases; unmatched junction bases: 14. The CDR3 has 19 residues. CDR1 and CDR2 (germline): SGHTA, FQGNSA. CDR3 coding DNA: TGTGCCAGCAGCTTAGGATTGGGGACTAGCGATATAGGTGACAATGAGCAGTTCTTC. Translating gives CASSLGLGTSDIGDNEQFF. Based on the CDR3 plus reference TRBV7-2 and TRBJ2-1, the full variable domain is GAGVSQSPSNKVTEKGKDVELRCDPISGHTALYWYRQSLGQGLEFLIYFQGNSAPDKSGLPSDRFSAERTGGSVSTLTIQRTQQEDSAVYLCASSLGLGTSDIGDNEQFFGPGTRLTVL.

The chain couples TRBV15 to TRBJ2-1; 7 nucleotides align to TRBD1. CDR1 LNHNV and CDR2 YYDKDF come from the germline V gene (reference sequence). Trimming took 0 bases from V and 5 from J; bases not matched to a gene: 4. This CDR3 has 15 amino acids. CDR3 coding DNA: TGTGCCACCAGCAGAGAACAGGGGTTAAACAATGAGCAGTTCTTC. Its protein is CATSREQGLNNEQFF.

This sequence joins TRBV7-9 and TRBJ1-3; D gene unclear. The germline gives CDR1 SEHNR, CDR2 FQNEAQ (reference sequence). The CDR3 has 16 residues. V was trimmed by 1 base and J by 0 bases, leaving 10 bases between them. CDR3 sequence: CASSLDGGFSGNTIYF. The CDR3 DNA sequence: TGTGCCAGCAGCTTAGACGGCGGGTTCTCTGGAAACACCATATATTTT.

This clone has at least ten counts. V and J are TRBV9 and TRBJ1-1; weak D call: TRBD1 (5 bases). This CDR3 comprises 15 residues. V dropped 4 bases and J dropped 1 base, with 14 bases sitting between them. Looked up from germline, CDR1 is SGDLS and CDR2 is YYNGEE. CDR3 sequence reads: CASSQGASPNTEAFF. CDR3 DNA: TGTGCCAGCAGCCAAGGGGCGTCCCCGAACACTGAAGCTTTCTTT.

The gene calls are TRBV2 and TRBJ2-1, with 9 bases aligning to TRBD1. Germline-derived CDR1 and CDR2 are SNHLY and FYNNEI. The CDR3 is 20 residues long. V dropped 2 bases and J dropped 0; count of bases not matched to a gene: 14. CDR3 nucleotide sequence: TGTGCCAGCAGTGAACCGGACAGGGGCCAGGCGGCAACCTCCTACAATGAGCAGTTCTTC. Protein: CASSEPDRGQAATSYNEQFF.

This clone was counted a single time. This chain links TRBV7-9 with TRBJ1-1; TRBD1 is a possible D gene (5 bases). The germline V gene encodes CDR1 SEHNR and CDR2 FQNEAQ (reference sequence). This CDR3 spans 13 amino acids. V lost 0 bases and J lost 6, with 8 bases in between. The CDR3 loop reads CASSLAGGPEAFF. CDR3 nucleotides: TGTGCCAGCAGCTTAGCGGGGGGTCCTGAAGCTTTCTTT.

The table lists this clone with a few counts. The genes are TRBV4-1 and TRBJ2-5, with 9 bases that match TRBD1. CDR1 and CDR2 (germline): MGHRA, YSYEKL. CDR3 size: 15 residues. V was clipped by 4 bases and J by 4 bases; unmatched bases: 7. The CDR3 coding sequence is TGCGCCAGCAGCCCGGGAACAGGGGGCAGAGAGACCCAGTACTTC. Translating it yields CASSPGTGGRETQYF.

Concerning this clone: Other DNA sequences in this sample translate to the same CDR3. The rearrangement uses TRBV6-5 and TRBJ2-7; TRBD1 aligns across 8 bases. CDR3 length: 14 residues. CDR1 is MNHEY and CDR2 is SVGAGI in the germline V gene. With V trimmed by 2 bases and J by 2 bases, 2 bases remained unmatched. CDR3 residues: CASSYGQGAYEQYF. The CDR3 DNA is TGTGCCAGCAGTTACGGACAGGGAGCCTACGAGCAGTACTTC.

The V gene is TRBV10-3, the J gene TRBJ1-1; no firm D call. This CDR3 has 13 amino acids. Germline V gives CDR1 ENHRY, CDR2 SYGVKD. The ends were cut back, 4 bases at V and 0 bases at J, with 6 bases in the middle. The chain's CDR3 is CAISGALNTEAFF. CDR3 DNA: TGTGCCATCAGTGGGGCCCTGAACACTGAAGCTTTCTTT.

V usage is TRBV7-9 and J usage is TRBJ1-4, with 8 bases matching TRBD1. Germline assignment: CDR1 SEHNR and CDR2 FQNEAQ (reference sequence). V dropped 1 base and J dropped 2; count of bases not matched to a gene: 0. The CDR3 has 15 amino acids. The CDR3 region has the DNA TGTGCCAGCAGCTTAGGGACAGGGACTAATGAAAAACTGTTTTTT. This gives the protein CASSLGTGTNEKLFF. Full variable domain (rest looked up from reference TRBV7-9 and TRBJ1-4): DTGVSQNPRHKITKRGQNVTFRCDPISEHNRLYWYRQTLGQGPEFLTYFQNEAQLEKSRLLSDRFSAERPKGSFSTLEIQRTEQGDSAMYLCASSLGTGTNEKLFFGSGTQLSVL.

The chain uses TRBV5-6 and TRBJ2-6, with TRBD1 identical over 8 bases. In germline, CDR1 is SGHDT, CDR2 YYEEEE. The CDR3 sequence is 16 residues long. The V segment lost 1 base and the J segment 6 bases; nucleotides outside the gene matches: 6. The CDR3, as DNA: TGTGCCAGCAGCTTGAGTAACAGGGGGGAGGCCAACGTCCTGACTTTC. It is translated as CASSLSNRGEANVLTF.